These T cell receptor beta chains were read from a single sample in a study of cytomegalovirus exposure and HLA in healthy donors. Clones were sequenced by immunoSEQ multiplex PCR, and TCRdb holds only the in-frame ones, with some missing. In all, the sample yields about 55,000 clones. The material sequenced was PBMCs. Receptor source: a man between 45 and 60 years old in good health and CMV-seropositive. CDR3s leave out the opening cysteine and the closing phenylalanine or tryptophan. The order of the fields is V gene, J gene, CDR3 protein.

v_call: TRBV28; j_call: TRBJ2-7; cdr3_aa: ASSLRTVTYEQY
v_call: TRBV11-1; j_call: TRBJ1-1; cdr3_aa: ASSFAGRAF
v_call: TRBV6-5; j_call: TRBJ1-5; cdr3_aa: ASRPGTGGLQPQH
v_call: TRBV4-1; j_call: TRBJ1-2; cdr3_aa: ASSEHRGLGGYT
v_call: TRBV4-1; j_call: TRBJ1-2; cdr3_aa: ASSHATGGDYGYT
v_call: TRBV4-3; j_call: TRBJ1-2; cdr3_aa: ASSQENRNYGYT
v_call: TRBV29-1; j_call: TRBJ1-5; cdr3_aa: SAGQAFNQPQH
v_call: TRBV18; j_call: TRBJ2-1; cdr3_aa: ASSPRSSGFSYEQF
v_call: TRBV2; j_call: TRBJ1-2; cdr3_aa: ASTITRDRGYGYT
v_call: TRBV9; j_call: TRBJ1-3; cdr3_aa: ASSVGLRDSGNTIY
v_call: TRBV5-1; j_call: TRBJ2-5; cdr3_aa: ASSLTEETQY
v_call: TRBV7-3; j_call: TRBJ2-3; cdr3_aa: ASSPRAGGGTDTQY
v_call: TRBV30; j_call: TRBJ1-1; cdr3_aa: AWSVLPNTEAF
v_call: TRBV18; j_call: TRBJ2-7; cdr3_aa: ASSPGQGQYEQY
v_call: TRBV28; j_call: TRBJ2-7; cdr3_aa: ASSSPGQVYEQY
v_call: TRBV29-1; j_call: TRBJ2-7; cdr3_aa: SVLWGREGEQY
v_call: TRBV29-1; j_call: TRBJ1-2; cdr3_aa: SVEEGRVGYT
v_call: TRBV27; j_call: TRBJ2-7; cdr3_aa: ASSYRGGLGHEQY
v_call: TRBV30; j_call: TRBJ2-2; cdr3_aa: ASSGTSGGPHTGELF
v_call: TRBV5-6; j_call: TRBJ1-4; cdr3_aa: ASSRGTGVEKLF
v_call: TRBV11-2; j_call: TRBJ2-5; cdr3_aa: ASSSTGREKTQY
v_call: TRBV5-1; j_call: TRBJ1-1; cdr3_aa: ASSFESPRQAF
v_call: TRBV27; j_call: TRBJ2-1; cdr3_aa: ASSLSGQSLTASSYNEQF
v_call: TRBV7-9; j_call: TRBJ1-4; cdr3_aa: ASSVGQMATNEKLF
v_call: TRBV6-5; j_call: TRBJ2-5; cdr3_aa: ASSYAPQETQY
v_call: TRBV28; j_call: TRBJ1-5; cdr3_aa: ASSLSDRQVNQPQH
v_call: TRBV27; j_call: TRBJ2-2; cdr3_aa: ASSLGGVANTGELF
v_call: TRBV25-1; j_call: TRBJ2-5; cdr3_aa: ASRRGSSGETQY
v_call: TRBV27; j_call: TRBJ2-7; cdr3_aa: ASSGQRGGSYEQY
v_call: TRBV7-8; j_call: TRBJ2-1; cdr3_aa: ASSHGDEQF
v_call: TRBV6-5; j_call: TRBJ2-1; cdr3_aa: ASRGRGVYNEQF
v_call: TRBV29-1; j_call: TRBJ2-1; cdr3_aa: SVAGTRGPSSDNEQF
v_call: TRBV19; j_call: TRBJ1-5; cdr3_aa: ASKGQKDQPQH
v_call: TRBV28; j_call: TRBJ1-2; cdr3_aa: ASRSGQANYGYT
v_call: TRBV4-1; j_call: TRBJ2-7; cdr3_aa: ASSQDRADYEQY
v_call: TRBV7-2; j_call: TRBJ2-1; cdr3_aa: ASSPWTSGDNEQF
v_call: TRBV19; j_call: TRBJ2-7; cdr3_aa: ASSSLGGIEQY
v_call: TRBV7-6; j_call: TRBJ2-1; cdr3_aa: ASSTHNEQF
v_call: TRBV5-1; j_call: TRBJ2-5; cdr3_aa: ASSSTQGTQY
v_call: TRBV5-3; j_call: TRBJ1-2; cdr3_aa: ALPRDRAYGYT
v_call: TRBV30; j_call: TRBJ2-1; cdr3_aa: AWNEGKMYNEQF
v_call: TRBV9; j_call: TRBJ2-1; cdr3_aa: ASSVDRGAVNEQF
v_call: TRBV5-1; j_call: TRBJ2-1; cdr3_aa: ASSLNVPSGRGNEQF
v_call: TRBV4-3; j_call: TRBJ2-2; cdr3_aa: ASSQARDRAGELF
v_call: TRBV7-9; j_call: TRBJ2-3; cdr3_aa: ASSLGQPTDTQY